This T cell receptor (beta chain) was found in a study of cytomegalovirus exposure and HLA in healthy donors. Study-level points and caveats: The study had only CMV serostatus as immune exposure information.

V was clipped by 1 base and J by 1 base, with 13 bases between them. Germline CDR1 and CDR2: MNHEY and SVGAGI. This CDR3 contains 16 residues. In the PCR, 60 Vbeta and 13 Jbeta primers were used. TCRdb keeps only in-frame clones here, not all; method: immunoSEQ multiplex PCR. Of 90,000 or so clones in the sample, about 66% were seen once. On this clone itself: Its antigen is currently unknown.

V is TRBV6-5 and J is TRBJ1-1; D may be TRBD1 (6 bases). The sequencing sample was made of PBMCs. This sequence originates from a boy younger than 18 in good health and CMV-seropositive. The CDR3, as DNA: TGTGCCAGCAGTTACTGGGGCCAGGGGCCGAACACTGAAGCTTTCTTT. This sequence encodes CASSYWGQGPNTEAFF.